Below, 10 T cell receptor beta chains from the same sample are listed, as sequenced in a study of T-cell memory formation after mild COVID-19. Via MiXCR, TCRdb re-called the 5' RACE reads, giving one row per CDR3 protein. The table shows more than 150,000 distinct CDR3 sequences, with less than 20% occurring only once. Sequencing used PBMCs or a T cell subset sorted from them (not recorded which). The receptors come from a man between 18 and 35 years old who had mild COVID-19 (a few samples of this study predate the infection). Cell type and time point are not known.

The table lists this clonotype with many counts. The gene calls are TRBV4-2 and TRBJ1-5; D not certain. Germline V gives CDR1 LGHNA, CDR2 YNFKEQ. This CDR3 region has 15 residues. Trimming pared 0 bases from V and 2 bases from J, leaving 8 bases between. The CDR3 reads CASSQDWRGNQPQHF. CDR3 bases: TGTGCCAGCAGCCAAGATTGGAGGGGCAATCAGCCCCAGCATTTT.

This clonotype appeared a few times. The CDR3 nucleotides are TGTGCCAGCAGCTGGAGGGCTAGCGGGGGGGCCACAGATACGCAGTATTTT. This gives the protein CASSWRASGGATDTQYF. V is TRBV7-2 and J is TRBJ2-3, with 12 bases lining up with TRBD2. The CDR3 is 17 residues long. Germline V gene lookup returns CDR1 SGHTA and CDR2 FQGNSA. V dropped 4 bases and J dropped 2; count of bases not matched to a gene: 7.

The chain uses TRBV29-1 and TRBJ1-4, with D possibly being TRBD1 (6 bases). The germline V and J ends were trimmed by 7 bases and 10 bases, with 19 bases remaining between them. There are 13 residues in the CDR3. CDR1 and CDR2 from the germline V gene are SQVTM and ANQGSEA. CDR3 amino acids: CSAWRGRGVKLFF. The CDR3 DNA follows: TGCAGCGCATGGCGGGGGCGCGGGGTAAAACTGTTTTTT. The complete variable domain, with remaining parts taken from reference TRBV29-1 and TRBJ1-4, reads SAVISQKPSRDICQRGTSLTIQCQVDSQVTMMFWYRQQPGQSLTLIATANQGSEATYESGFVIDKFPISRPNLTFSTLTVSNMSPEDSSIYLCSAWRGRGVKLFFGSGTQLSVL.

The chain employs TRBV7-2 and TRBJ1-4; 7 bases agree with TRBD1. CDR1 and CDR2 from the germline V gene are SGHTA and FQGNSA. The ends lost 4 bases at V and 7 bases at J; junction bases unmatched: 12. There are 16 residues in the CDR3. CDR3 DNA: TGTGCCAGCAGCTCCACCGGGACAGTGGTTCGTGAAAAACTGTTTTTT. Protein sequence: CASSSTGTVVREKLFF.

Only a few counts were recorded for this clonotype. The CDR3 sequence is CASSSYAGTDTQYF. The CDR3 coding sequence is TGTGCCAGCAGCTCCTACGCGGGAACAGATACGCAGTATTTT. The rearrangement joins TRBV7-6 to TRBJ2-3; TRBD2 might be the D (6 bases). The CDR3 is made up of 14 amino acids. CDR1 and CDR2 from the germline V gene are SGHVS and FNYEAQ. Trimming took off 4 bases at V and 3 bases at J, with 11 bases between the two ends.

In its sample, this clonotype was seen a few times. V and J are TRBV4-1 and TRBJ2-7; D gene uncertain. Per germline, CDR1 MGHRA and CDR2 YSYEKL. V was shortened by 1 base and J by 3 bases, with 4 bases between the two germline ends. The CDR3 covers 12 residues. CDR3: CASSQVNYEQYF. The CDR3 DNA follows: TGCGCCAGCAGCCAAGTTAACTACGAGCAGTACTTC.

The CDR3 region has the DNA TGTGCCAGCAGCCAAGAAGGCGGGGTGGGCGGCTACACCTTC. Protein: CASSQEGGVGGYTF. The chain has TRBV4-2 and TRBJ1-2; D is unclear. The V gene's germline CDR1 is LGHNA and CDR2 YNFKEQ. The CDR3 length is 14 residues. Deletions cut 0 bases from V and 8 bases from J, with 13 bases between.

The sample holds a few counts of this clonotype. This chain joins TRBV19 and TRBJ2-1; no firm D call. Germline lookup yields CDR1 LNHDA and CDR2 SQIVND (reference sequence). Trimming took 6 bases from V and 11 from J, leaving 14 bases between them. The length of the CDR3 is 12 residues. The CDR3 DNA reads as TGTGCCAGTAGCCCTCGTCTTGGACAGCAGTTCTTC. Protein: CASSPRLGQQFF.

This clonotype was found many times. The chain couples TRBV5-4 to TRBJ2-3; D uncertain. In germline, CDR1 is SGHNT, CDR2 YYREEE (reference sequence). The V end lost 0 bases, the J end lost 2 bases, and 10 bases lay between the germline ends. The CDR3 spans 15 residues. The CDR3 loop reads CASSLASTHTDTQYF. CDR3 coding DNA: TGTGCCAGCAGCTTGGCGTCTACCCACACAGATACGCAGTATTTT.

V is TRBV20-1 and J is TRBJ2-7; possibly TRBD1 for D (5 bases). The CDR3 sequence is 15 residues long. CDR1 is DFQATT and CDR2 is SNEGSKA in the germline V gene (reference sequence). Trimming took off 3 bases at V and 2 bases at J, with 17 bases between the two ends. CDR3 nucleotides: TGCAGTGCTAGTGGACACCCCCGAATCGCCTACGAGCAGTACGTC. This encodes CSASGHPRIAYEQYV.